This T cell receptor beta chain was retrieved from a study of T-cell memory formation after mild COVID-19. Background on the study: TCR clusters mostly belonged to single donors.

The CDR3 is made up of 12 amino acids. Germline V gene data show CDR1 as MDHEN and CDR2 as SYDVKM. V was shortened by 3 bases and J by 6 bases, with 6 bases between the two germline ends. This clonotype was picked up many times. Antigen unknown. UMIs and sample barcodes were carried by the TCR alpha and TCR beta cDNA libraries that 5'RACE produced using constant-segment primers. Each CDR3 protein is one row after TCRdb ran MiXCR on the 5' RACE reads. The table has about 180,000 distinct CDR3 sequences, approximately 17% seen once; the top ten hold 3.9%. Findings and caveats of the study: In pre-infection memory, a portion of responding clones appeared, which suggested that cross-reactive memory joined.

The TCR originated in a man aged 18 to 35 who had mild COVID-19 (a few samples of this study predate the infection). Cell type and time point are not known. The rearrangement uses TRBV28 and TRBJ1-5; no clear D. The sequencing sample was made of PBMCs or a T cell subset sorted from them (not recorded which). This CDR3 reads CASSFAGQPQHF. CDR3 nucleotides: TGTGCCAGCAGTTTCGCAGGTCAGCCCCAGCATTTT.